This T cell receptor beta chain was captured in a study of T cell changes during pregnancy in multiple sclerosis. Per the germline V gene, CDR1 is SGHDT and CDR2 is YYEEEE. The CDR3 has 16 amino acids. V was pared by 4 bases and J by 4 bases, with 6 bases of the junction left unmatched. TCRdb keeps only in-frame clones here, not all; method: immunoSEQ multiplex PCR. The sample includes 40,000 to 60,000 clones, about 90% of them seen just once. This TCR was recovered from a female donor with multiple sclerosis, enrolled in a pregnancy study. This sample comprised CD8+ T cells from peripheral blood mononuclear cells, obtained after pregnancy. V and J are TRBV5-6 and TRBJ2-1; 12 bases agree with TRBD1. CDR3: CASSGGTGGGYNEQFF. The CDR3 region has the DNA TGTGCCAGCAGCGGGGGGACAGGGGGCGGTTACAATGAGCAGTTCTTC.